Listed below are T cell receptor beta chains from one sample, sequenced in a study of T cells in Graves' hyperthyroidism and ophthalmopathy. One entry per CDR3 protein results from TCRdb running MiXCR on the multiplex PCR reads. The sample shows around 600,000 distinct CDR3 sequences, 13% to 15% of them seen only once. The sample taken for sequencing was blood. These receptors came from a woman aged 45-60 years with Graves' ophthalmopathy. The conserved cysteine and the conserved F or W are not part of the CDR3 here. Fields, in order: V gene, J gene, CDR3 protein.

TRBV7-9	TRBJ1-5	ASSLILSGTENQPQH
TRBV7-2	TRBJ2-5	ASSQKETQY
TRBV7-7	TRBJ2-3	ASSPRPGFALDTQY
TRBV19	TRBJ1-5	ASRIRAGRDQPQH
TRBV19	TRBJ1-2	ASSMGGQVYGYT
TRBV6-1	TRBJ1-6	ASRAWTGRSYNSPLH
TRBV5-1	TRBJ1-6	ASSLASGTGSSPLH
TRBV27	TRBJ1-5	ASSPQGARGNQPQH
TRBV12-3/TRBV12-4	TRBJ2-7	ASSLRDRGSYEQY
TRBV9	TRBJ1-1	ASSSDRERENEAF
TRBV20-1	TRBJ1-5	SARSTGVRDQPQH
TRBV18	TRBJ2-7	ASSGEGTSSYEQY
TRBV30	TRBJ2-3	AFRVAGAVDTQY
TRBV7-6	TRBJ1-1	ASSLPASGGDTEAF
TRBV3-1	TRBJ2-5	ASSQVRTSGDQETQY
TRBV15	TRBJ2-2	ATSRDIGNTGELF
TRBV5-6	TRBJ2-1	ASSLRTVTYNEQF
TRBV7-2	TRBJ2-1	ASSEGLAGVYNEQF
TRBV4-1	TRBJ1-2	ASSHVIRPGHYGYT
TRBV11-2	TRBJ2-5	ASSSGLAGNQETQY
TRBV5-8	TRBJ2-5	ASSFTGSEETQY
TRBV11-2	TRBJ2-1	ASSLSGGRGEQF
TRBV18	TRBJ1-6	ASSQESYSPLH
TRBV9	TRBJ2-6	ASSVAASGRRSGANVLT
TRBV30	TRBJ2-1	AWSVDSYNEQF
TRBV9	TRBJ1-2	ASSGPGQGWYGYT
TRBV19	TRBJ2-1	ASSMYRGRDEQF
TRBV28	TRBJ1-1	ASSLNVRGPEAF
TRBV9	TRBJ2-4	ASSVTGSKNIQY
TRBV5-5	TRBJ2-1	ASSLTSGRALFEQF
TRBV18	TRBJ2-2	ASSPRAVNTGELF
TRBV20-1	TRBJ1-2	SAREGQAYGYT
TRBV29-1	TRBJ2-5	SVAGTGEETQY
TRBV4-1	TRBJ2-7	ASSQVTSGHYEQY
TRBV20-1	TRBJ1-3	SARDDRTGNTIY
TRBV7-2	TRBJ2-3	ASSLGQTSTDTQY
TRBV4-1	TRBJ1-5	ASSQALRGFSNQPQH
TRBV6-1	TRBJ1-6	ASSEALVRVRTPLH
TRBV11-3	TRBJ2-7	ASSLWAAGLSYEQY
TRBV20-1	TRBJ1-5	SAYTQGTNQPQH
TRBV7-2	TRBJ2-4	ASSLVGPGNIQY
TRBV20-1	TRBJ2-1	SARAVSSYNEQF
TRBV5-4	TRBJ2-2	ASSLLGQGAAGELF